These 21 T cell receptor beta chains share one sample of origin, sequenced in a study of regulatory T cells in long-lasting Graves disease. Time point: newly diagnosed GD, antithyroid drugs for less than 3 months. With RNA extracted from PBMCs as input, the TCR library was made. According to the study, TCR beta libraries were built with iRepertoire HTBI primers and CDR3-region Arm-PCR. TCRdb ran MiXCR on the multiplex PCR reads and lists one entry per CDR3 protein. The table lists fewer than 500,000 distinct CDR3 sequences, around 15% of them singletons. The same specimen was also included in a second study, on T cells in Graves' hyperthyroidism and ophthalmopathy.

Sequencing used peripheral blood mononuclear cells (PBMCs), obtained at new diagnosis, from a patient treated with antithyroid drugs. The receptor set was obtained from a man between 40 and 49 years old with Graves disease.

This clonotype was picked up a small number of times. The V gene is TRBV3-1, the J gene TRBJ2-1; D may match TRBD1 or TRBD2 (5 bases each). Germline lookup yields CDR1 LGHDT and CDR2 YNNKEL (reference sequence). Between the trimmed V and J ends, which lost 4 bases and 6 bases, there was a span of 13 bases. The CDR3 consists of 14 residues. DNA of the CDR3: TGTGCCAGCAGCCTCTCTCCCGGGACCAATGAGCAGTTCTTC. Translated, it gives CASSLSPGTNEQFF.

This clonotype was detected ten times or more. The chain links TRBV18 to TRBJ2-2, with TRBD1 matching over 7 bases. V was clipped by 5 bases and J by 3 bases; unmatched bases: 6. Germline CDR1 is KGHSH and CDR2 is LQKENI. This CDR3 is built from 15 residues. DNA of the CDR3: TGTGCCAGCTCAAACAGGGGCGTAGACACCGGGGAGCTGTTTTTT. Protein: CASSNRGVDTGELFF.

The table lists this clonotype with many counts. This rearrangement joins TRBV2 to TRBJ2-2, with D possibly TRBD2 on 5 matching bases. Germline loops: CDR1 SNHLY, CDR2 FYNNEI. The V gene lost 7 bases and the J gene lost 0 bases, with 15 bases spanning the gap. CDR3 size: 16 residues. The CDR3 nucleotides read TGTGCCAGCACCAGAAAGGAGGCAACGAACACCGGGGAGCTGTTTTTT. Translation gives CASTRKEATNTGELFF.

The table lists this clonotype with a few counts. This chain connects TRBV27 to TRBJ2-2, with 8 bases lining up with TRBD2. The V and J ends lost 5 bases and 4 bases, in that order; junction bases with no gene match: 6. Germline CDR1 and CDR2: MNHEY and SMNVEV (reference sequence). This CDR3 has 15 amino acids. The CDR3 is CASSTTSASTGELFF. CDR3 DNA sequence: TGTGCCAGCAGTACGACTAGCGCAAGCACCGGGGAGCTGTTTTTT.

This clonotype came up many times. The J gene is TRBJ2-7, the V gene TRBV28; D is perhaps TRBD1 or TRBD2 (5 bases each). V was shortened by 2 bases and J by 6 bases, with 14 bases between the two germline ends. Looked up from germline, CDR1 is MDHEN and CDR2 is SYDVKM. This CDR3 is 14 amino acids long. The CDR3 DNA follows: TGTGCCAGCAGTTTAGGACTTAGGGGCGCCGAGCAGTACTTC. It is translated as CASSLGLRGAEQYF.

This clonotype has at least ten counts. The genes are TRBV7-9 and TRBJ2-3, with TRBD1 matching 10 bases. In germline, CDR1 is SEHNR, CDR2 FQNEAQ (reference sequence). The J segment lost 0 bases and the V segment lost 6 bases, leaving 3 bases of the junction unmatched. The CDR3 consists of 15 residues. CDR3 residues: CASSWDRGSTDTQYF. The CDR3 region has the DNA TGTGCCAGCAGTTGGGACAGGGGAAGCACAGATACGCAGTATTTT.

This clonotype showed up just a few times. V and J are TRBV4-1 and TRBJ2-1; no clear D gene. Looked up from germline, CDR1 is MGHRA and CDR2 is YSYEKL. This CDR3 has 13 amino acids. The V gene lost 0 bases and the J gene lost 12 bases, with 12 bases spanning the gap. The CDR3 is CASSQDPVVRQFF. CDR3 in DNA: TGCGCCAGCAGCCAAGACCCAGTGGTTCGGCAGTTCTTC.

There are many counts of this clonotype. The V gene is TRBV28, the J gene TRBJ1-2; D remains ambiguous. Between the trimmed V and J ends, which lost 1 base and 7 bases, there was a span of 7 bases. From germline, CDR1 is MDHEN and CDR2 SYDVKM. This CDR3 comprises 12 residues. For the CDR3, the DNA is TGTGCCAGCAGTTTATTGGTGACTGGCTACACCTTC. It specifies CASSLLVTGYTF.

The sample holds many counts of this clonotype. The chain uses TRBV28 and TRBJ2-7, with D unresolved. The CDR3 is 14 amino acids. CDR1 is MDHEN and CDR2 is SYDVKM in the germline V gene. V lost 6 bases and J 7 bases, leaving 19 bases between the germline ends. The chain's CDR3 is CASSPPVSLGEQYF. CDR3 DNA sequence: TGTGCCAGCAGCCCACCGGTTTCTCTGGGGGAGCAGTACTTC.

The CDR3: CASSRVTGFLAEQYF. Here the CDR3 DNA reads TGCGCCAGCAGCCGTGTGACAGGGTTTCTTGCCGAGCAGTACTTC. J is TRBJ2-7 and V is TRBV5-1; 7 bases match TRBD1. The germline gives CDR1 SGHRS, CDR2 YFSETQ. Trimming at V came to 4 bases and at J to 6 bases, leaving 13 bases not matched to a gene. This CDR3 is built from 15 residues.

This clonotype was found a few times. The chain employs TRBV4-2 and TRBJ2-3; TRBD1 aligns across 9 bases. The CDR3 sequence is 16 residues long. V was clipped by 4 bases and J by 1 base; unmatched bases: 6. The V gene's germline CDR1 is LGHNA and CDR2 YNFKEQ. The DNA of the CDR3 is TGTGCCAGCAGCCTAGGGACAGGGAAGGGCACAGATACGCAGTATTTT. Its translation is CASSLGTGKGTDTQYF.

Concerning this clonotype itself: This may be a read error, as it is one base from a much larger clone. The CDR3 carries no conserved terminal phenylalanine or tryptophan, so it likely arises from a read error. The rearrangement joins TRBV30 to TRBJ1-2; 7 nucleotides match TRBD1. CDR1 and CDR2 from the germline V gene are GTSNPN and SVGIG (reference sequence). The V segment lost 6 bases and the J segment 7 bases; nucleotides outside the gene matches: 23. This CDR3 contains 17 residues. CDR3: CACSRAGTARDYGGYTL. CDR3 DNA: TGTGCCTGCTCGAGGGCCGGGACAGCGAGAGACTATGGTGGCTACACCCTC.

The CDR3 is CSVGRTATDEQYF. In DNA, the CDR3 is TGCAGCGTCGGGCGGACAGCTACGGACGAGCAGTACTTC. The rearrangement uses TRBV29-1 and TRBJ2-7; possible D gene TRBD1, 6 bases. The germline gives CDR1 SQVTM, CDR2 ANQGSEA. Trimming took 6 bases from V and 5 from J, leaving 17 bases between them. The CDR3 length is 13 residues.

This clonotype came up a few times. The chain carries TRBV11-2 and TRBJ2-7; D not resolved. Trimming took 2 bases from V and 7 from J, leaving 9 bases between them. The CDR3 totals 12 residues. CDR1 and CDR2 from the germline V gene are SGHAT and FQNNGV. This chain's CDR3 is CASSLIATEQYF. As DNA, the CDR3 is TGTGCCAGCAGCTTAATCGCGACGGAGCAGTACTTC.

This clonotype showed up many times. V gene TRBV28 combines with J gene TRBJ2-1, with 9 bases fitting TRBD1. V dropped 6 bases and J dropped 9; count of bases not matched to a gene: 15. The CDR3 is 16 residues long. Per germline, CDR1 MDHEN and CDR2 SYDVKM. The DNA for the CDR3 is TGTGCCAGCAGAGTACTTACAGGGGGCGCGAGGACTGAGCAGTTCTTC. Translating it yields CASRVLTGGARTEQFF.

This clonotype was seen a few times. This rearrangement joins TRBV10-3 to TRBJ2-2, with 7 bases aligning to TRBD2. The V gene end was trimmed by 0 bases and the J gene end by 1 base; junction bases not matched to a gene: 2. The CDR3 sequence is 16 residues long. Germline CDR1 is ENHRY and CDR2 is SYGVKD. In DNA form, the CDR3 reads TGTGCCATCAGTGAGTCCGCTAGCGGGAACACCGGGGAGCTGTTTTTT. Its protein is CAISESASGNTGELFF.

This clonotype came up many times. The V gene is TRBV20-1, the J gene TRBJ2-7, with 13 bases identical to TRBD2. The CDR3 is made up of 14 amino acids. Germline assignment: CDR1 DFQATT and CDR2 SNEGSKA (reference sequence). V shed 5 bases and J 4 bases; nucleotides not matched to a gene: 5. In nucleotides, the CDR3 is TGCAGTGCTTTTGGACTAGCGGGAGTTTACGAGCAGTACTTC. Translation: CSAFGLAGVYEQYF.

This clonotype occurred a few times. The V and J genes are TRBV9 and TRBJ2-2, with 7 nucleotides matching TRBD2. This CDR3 contains 15 residues. V gave up 3 bases and J gave up 4 bases; unmatched junction bases: 6. Germline assignment: CDR1 SGDLS and CDR2 YYNGEE. In DNA form, the CDR3 reads TGTGCCAGCAGCGGACAGACTAGCAGCACCGGGGAGCTGTTTTTT. Translation gives CASSGQTSSTGELFF. Based on the CDR3 plus reference TRBV9 and TRBJ2-2, the full variable domain is DSGVTQTPKHLITATGQRVTLRCSPRSGDLSVYWYQQSLDQGLQFLIQYYNGEERAKGNILERFSAQQFPDLHSELNLSSLELGDSALYFCASSGQTSSTGELFFGEGSRLTVL.

This rearrangement joins TRBV28 to TRBJ2-4; D unresolved. The CDR3 spans 16 residues. From germline, CDR1 is MDHEN and CDR2 SYDVKM. V was pared by 5 bases and J by 0 bases, with 14 bases between. CDR3 DNA: TGTGCCAGCAGTCCCCGTGTGGGGATAGCCAAAAACATTCAGTACTTC. Amino acid sequence: CASSPRVGIAKNIQYF.

This clonotype has ten or more counts. The chain has TRBV5-1 and TRBJ1-1, with D maybe TRBD1 (5 bases). Per the germline V gene, CDR1 is SGHRS and CDR2 is YFSETQ. This CDR3 comprises 13 residues. V was clipped by 0 bases and J by 3 bases, with 6 bases between them. The CDR3 DNA sequence: TGCGCCAGCAGCTTGGCCAGGGACACTGAAGCTTTCTTT. It is translated as CASSLARDTEAFF.

This clonotype has at least ten counts. CDR3 loop: CASSFMTSGSQTQYF. CDR3 sequence (DNA): TGTGCCAGCAGTTTCATGACTAGCGGGTCGCAGACCCAGTACTTC. This chain links TRBV28 with TRBJ2-5, with TRBD2 matching over 10 bases. The trim removed 3 bases at V and 6 bases at J, leaving 7 bases unmatched. Germline V CDR1 and CDR2: MDHEN, SYDVKM. CDR3 size: 15 residues.